This is a list of T cell receptor beta chains from one sample in a study of cytomegalovirus exposure and HLA in healthy donors. The data were produced by immunoSEQ multiplex PCR, yet TCRdb's version contains in-frame clones alone and is incomplete. The sample includes under 150,000 clones, around 89% seen only once; the top ten take around 6%. The specimen was PBMCs. Receptors were obtained from a woman between 18 and 29 years old in good health and CMV-seropositive. The CDR3 runs from the conserved cysteine through the conserved F or W. Fields, in order: D gene, clone size, J gene, V gene, CDR3 protein, CDR3 DNA. The D gene is left open where the match is weak. Some rows have no size entry. The others give once, few or many, or a class for an expanded clone.

D: TRBD1; size: NA; J: TRBJ1-1; V: TRBV4-3; CDR3: CASPQGLNTEAFF; DNA: TGCGCCAGCCCACAGGGGTTGAACACTGAAGCTTTCTTT
D: NA; size: NA; J: TRBJ2-7; V: TRBV12-1; CDR3: CASSLTRRKAGSYEQYF; DNA: TGTGCCAGCAGCCTAACACGTAGAAAGGCGGGATCCTACGAGCAGTACTTC
D: NA; size: NA; J: TRBJ1-4; V: TRBV6-5; CDR3: CASSPRYGANEKLFF; DNA: TGTGCCAGCAGCCCCAGGTACGGGGCTAATGAAAAACTGTTTTTT
D: TRBD1; size: NA; J: TRBJ1-4; V: TRBV18; CDR3: CASSPTGWREKLFF; DNA: TGTGCCAGCTCACCGACAGGGTGGAGGGAAAAACTGTTTTTT
D: NA; size: NA; J: TRBJ1-2; V: TRBV5-1; CDR3: CASSLGLDYGYTF; DNA: TGCGCCAGCAGCTTGGGACTGGACTATGGCTACACCTTC
D: NA; size: NA; J: TRBJ2-7; V: TRBV14; CDR3: CASSQTRYEQYF; DNA: TGTGCCAGCAGCCAAACGCGCTACGAGCAGTACTTC
D: TRBD2; size: NA; J: TRBJ2-1; V: TRBV5-4; CDR3: CASSLESREVYNEQFF; DNA: TGTGCCAGCAGCTTGGAGTCGCGGGAGGTCTACAATGAGCAGTTCTTC
D: TRBD1; size: NA; J: TRBJ2-1; V: TRBV7-6; CDR3: CASSLAWDAGGGYEQFF; DNA: TGTGCCAGCAGCTTAGCTTGGGACGCAGGGGGCGGGTATGAGCAGTTCTTC
D: TRBD1; size: few; J: TRBJ2-7; V: TRBV5-6; CDR3: CASSSGQGTYEQYF; DNA: TGTGCCAGCAGCTCCGGACAGGGGACCTACGAGCAGTACTTC
D: TRBD2; size: NA; J: TRBJ2-5; V: TRBV7-2; CDR3: CASSLSASGRSGTQYF; DNA: TGTGCCAGCAGCTTATCGGCTAGCGGGAGGTCAGGGACCCAGTACTTC
D: NA; size: NA; J: TRBJ2-7; V: TRBV9; CDR3: CASSVAHSREQYF; DNA: TGTGCCAGCAGCGTAGCCCACTCCAGGGAGCAGTACTTC
D: TRBD2; size: NA; J: TRBJ2-3; V: TRBV30; CDR3: CAWSSGIGTDTQYF; DNA: TGTGCCTGGTCTAGCGGGATCGGCACAGATACGCAGTATTTT
D: TRBD2; size: NA; J: TRBJ2-3; V: TRBV28; CDR3: CASSPRSQVLAGVGTDTQYF; DNA: TGTGCCAGCAGTCCTCGGTCCCAAGTACTGGCGGGAGTTGGCACAGATACGCAGTATTTT
D: NA; size: NA; J: TRBJ1-2; V: TRBV29-1; CDR3: CSASGANYGYTF; DNA: TGCAGCGCCTCAGGGGCTAACTATGGCTACACCTTC
D: NA; size: NA; J: TRBJ2-5; V: TRBV5-1; CDR3: CASSAAATGETQYF; DNA: TGCGCCAGCAGCGCAGCGGCGACGGGGGAGACCCAGTACTTC